The 10 T cell receptor beta chains below all came from one sample that was sequenced in a study of T cells after yellow fever vaccination. TCRdb analysed the 5' RACE reads with MiXCR anew, one entry per CDR3 protein. The sample has hundreds of thousands of distinct CDR3 sequences; roughly a fifth are singletons. Sequences were derived from PBMCs, sampled 21 days after the first yellow fever vaccination. The receptors shown here come from a man between 18 and 29 years old who received the YFV17D yellow fever vaccine.

In its sample, this clonotype was seen a few times. The CDR3 spells CASSLVHGGDFGGELFF. The CDR3 DNA is TGTGCCAGCAGCTTAGTTCACGGGGGGGATTTCGGCGGGGAGCTGTTTTTT. The chain uses TRBV7-2 and TRBJ2-2; 8 nucleotides agree with TRBD2. The CDR3 has 17 residues. Germline V gene sequence: CDR1 SGHTA, CDR2 FQGNSA. V shed 1 base and J 7 bases; nucleotides not matched to a gene: 11.

This clonotype was seen only a few times. The CDR3 region is CASSRARKETQYF. The CDR3, as DNA: TGTGCCAGCAGTCGAGCACGGAAAGAGACCCAGTACTTC. V and J are TRBV12-3 or TRBV12-4 and TRBJ2-5; D uncertain. Between the trimmed V and J ends, which lost 5 bases and 3 bases, there was a span of 10 bases. The length of the CDR3 is 13 residues.

V and J are TRBV4-1 and TRBJ2-5; D is unclear. The CDR3 totals 14 residues. Germline CDR1 and CDR2: MGHRA and YSYEKL. Trimming removed 1 base at V and 2 bases at J, with 8 bases between. The CDR3 region has the DNA TGCGCCAGCAGCCAAGCTGTCTATCAAGAGACCCAGTACTTC. Protein product: CASSQAVYQETQYF.

This clonotype has a handful of counts. The genes are TRBV7-9 and TRBJ2-7, with 7 bases identical to TRBD1. Per the germline V gene, CDR1 is SEHNR and CDR2 is FQNEAQ (reference sequence). V shed 6 bases and J 3 bases; nucleotides not matched to a gene: 11. The CDR3 totals 15 residues. The CDR3 bases are TGTGCCAGCAGACGGAACGGGACAGAAATCTACGAGCAGTACTTC. Protein product: CASRRNGTEIYEQYF. Supplemented by reference TRBV7-9 and TRBJ2-7, the full variable domain reads DTGVSQNPRHKITKRGQNVTFRCDPISEHNRLYWYRQTLGQGPEFLTYFQNEAQLEKSRLLSDRFSAERPKGSFSTLEIQRTEQGDSAMYLCASRRNGTEIYEQYFGPGTRLTVT.

The chain employs TRBV20-1 and TRBJ1-2; TRBD1 aligns across 11 bases. This CDR3 has 13 residues. The junction had 5 bases not matched to a gene; V was cut back by 6 bases and J by 5 bases. CDR1 is DFQATT, CDR2 SNEGSKA, per germline (reference sequence). CDR3: CSAAGQGGYGYTF. The CDR3 nucleotides are TGCAGTGCCGCGGGACAGGGGGGTTATGGCTACACCTTC.

This clonotype was counted a few times. V gene TRBV20-1 combines with J gene TRBJ1-1; D is possibly TRBD1 (6 bases). The CDR3 is made up of 15 amino acids. V was trimmed by 3 bases and J by 0 bases, leaving 14 bases between them. Germline lookup yields CDR1 DFQATT and CDR2 SNEGSKA (reference sequence). For the CDR3, the DNA is TGCAGTGCTAGCGGGGGGGCCGATATGAACACTGAAGCTTTCTTT. Its protein product is CSASGGADMNTEAFF.

This chain uses TRBV9 with TRBJ1-2, with 7 bases fitting TRBD1. This CDR3 contains 14 residues. Germline V gives CDR1 SGDLS, CDR2 YYNGEE. V lost 4 bases to trimming and J lost 5 bases; unmatched junction nucleotides: 8. The CDR3 sequence: CASSPGTAFYGYTF. CDR3 sequence (DNA): TGTGCCAGCAGCCCCGGGACAGCCTTTTATGGCTACACCTTC. The full variable domain, in which reference TRBV9 and TRBJ1-2 provide the parts outside the CDR3, is DSGVTQTPKHLITATGQRVTLRCSPRSGDLSVYWYQQSLDQGLQFLIQYYNGEERAKGNILERFSAQQFPDLHSELNLSSLELGDSALYFCASSPGTAFYGYTFGSGTRLTVV.

V is TRBV20-1 and J is TRBJ1-2; TRBD1 matches 7 bases. V lost 0 bases to trimming and J lost 3 bases; unmatched junction nucleotides: 13. The CDR3 spans 17 residues. The V gene's germline CDR1 is DFQATT and CDR2 SNEGSKA (reference sequence). The CDR3 is CSARDSLGRGADYGYTF. The CDR3 DNA follows: TGCAGTGCTAGAGATAGTTTGGGCAGGGGGGCCGACTATGGCTACACCTTC.

The chain uses TRBV7-2 and TRBJ2-2; 7 bases are a match to TRBD1. Germline CDR1 is SGHTA and CDR2 is FQGNSA. The V segment lost 2 bases and the J segment 6 bases; nucleotides outside the gene matches: 12. The CDR3 is made up of 17 amino acids. DNA of the CDR3: TGTGCCAGCAGCTTAAGCCCCTGGACAGGATCCGCCGGGGAGCTGTTTTTT. As protein: CASSLSPWTGSAGELFF.

J is TRBJ2-7 and V is TRBV28; 11 nucleotides match TRBD2. The V segment lost 2 bases and the J segment 5 bases; nucleotides outside the gene matches: 2. This CDR3 is built from 14 residues. Germline V CDR1 and CDR2: MDHEN, SYDVKM. The CDR3 sequence: CASSLLAGGHEQYV. CDR3 in DNA: TGTGCCAGCAGTTTACTAGCGGGGGGCCACGAGCAGTACGTC.